The source of this T cell receptor beta chain is a study of blood T cells in healthy people across ages. Study results and caveats: Comparison with aged donors showed that long-lived donors had more naive CD4+ cells and higher diversity. Older age went with lower TCR beta diversity per million T cells, in a roughly linear way.

The authors ran a second PCR of about 6 to 11 cycles using a sample-barcoded 5' primer and a J-beta primer mix. Unique molecular identifiers of 12 random nucleotides labeled each cDNA. TCRdb redid the calling of the 5' RACE reads with MiXCR, one entry per CDR3 protein. The sample lists approximately 1,000,000 distinct CDR3 sequences, around 45% seen once, with 18% in the top ten. Ten milliliters of peripheral blood were drawn from each donor into EDTA-treated tubes. Germline V lookup: CDR1 SQVTM, CDR2 ANQGSEA. The CDR3 has 14 residues. V lost 2 bases, J lost 2 bases, and 4 bases stayed unmatched. To note about this clonotype: Its antigen is not known.

The chain is built from TRBV29-1 and TRBJ2-5; 8 positions agree with TRBD2. This clonotype originated in an older woman in good health. Sequencing used blood. CDR3: CSVEKLAAQETQYF. In DNA, the CDR3 is TGCAGCGTTGAAAAACTAGCGGCACAAGAGACCCAGTACTTC.